The T cell receptor beta chain described here comes from a study of T cell responses to AZD1222 COVID-19 vaccine. Study details: Second-dose recipients at about 4 or about 12 weeks were treated as one pooled group. Points from the study as a whole: Among AZD1222 vaccinees, only 5 to 7 were seropositive at baseline. Along spike, vaccine-associated CD4 TCRs were found throughout, with dominance at 160-218 and 743-854. It should be noted that donors were predominantly white British and more often female, and clonal diversity was possibly underestimated.

Clones were read by immunoSEQ multiplex PCR, and TCRdb kept only the in-frame ones, dropping some. The sample carries roughly 120,000 clones, more than 75% recorded once. This clone has a single count. Its cognate antigen is unknown. The CDR3 totals 13 residues. Trimming removed 0 bases at V and 3 bases at J, with 6 bases between. Germline loops: CDR1 SNHLY, CDR2 FYNNEI. The chain employs TRBV2 and TRBJ2-7; the D is unclear. This clonotype was obtained from an adult in good health. The input for sequencing was peripheral blood, taken on day 0 of AZD1222 vaccination. The CDR3 reads CASSEARHYEQYF. The DNA of the CDR3 is TGTGCCAGCAGTGAAGCCAGACACTACGAGCAGTACTTC.